These 26 T cell receptor beta chains were sequenced from one sample in a study of OX40 agonist ivuxolimab in advanced cancers. Assay used: immunoSEQ multiplex PCR; TCRdb lists only in-frame clones, some missing. The data contain 46,000 or so clones, roughly 90% of them singletons. Source: CD4+ or CD8+ T cells sorted from blood, taken in a trial of the OX40 agonist ivuxolimab. The receptors were gathered from an adult with an advanced solid tumor such as melanoma, head and neck, liver or kidney cancer.

The chain carries TRBV4-1 and TRBJ1-2; D not certain. CDR1 and CDR2 from the germline V gene are MGHRA and YSYEKL. The CDR3 consists of 13 residues. With 0 bases removed from V and 4 bases from J, the gap between germline ends came to 6 bases. The CDR3 DNA reads as TGCGCCAGCAGCCAAGATCCCCCCTATGGCTACACCTTC. Translating gives CASSQDPPYGYTF.

The CDR3 region has the DNA TGCGCCAGCAGCCAAGGCCCCCCTGGGGGTGACACCGGGGAGCTGTTTTTT. Translated: CASSQGPPGGDTGELFF. The V and J genes are TRBV4-3 and TRBJ2-2; D assignment may be TRBD1 or TRBD2 (5 bases each). CDR1 LGHNA and CDR2 YSLEER come from the germline V gene. Deletions cut 1 base from V and 3 bases from J, with 15 bases between. This CDR3 is built from 17 residues.

This chain uses TRBV29-1 with TRBJ1-2, with D possibly being TRBD1 (5 bases). In germline, CDR1 is SQVTM, CDR2 ANQGSEA. Trimming took 7 bases from V and 4 from J, leaving 19 bases between them. The CDR3 length is 14 residues. This chain's CDR3 is CSAKPSGQGYGYTF. In DNA form, the CDR3 reads TGCAGCGCAAAACCGTCCGGGCAGGGCTATGGCTACACCTTC.

This clone was detected once. This chain links TRBV19 with TRBJ1-3; D is perhaps TRBD1 (5 bases). Germline values: CDR1 LNHDA, CDR2 SQIVND (reference sequence). V was shortened by 4 bases and J by 0 bases, with 10 bases between the two germline ends. This CDR3 is built from 15 residues. As DNA, the CDR3 is TGTGCCAGTAGTACATCAGGGAACTCTGGAAACACCATATATTTT. Its protein is CASSTSGNSGNTIYF.

The chain combines TRBV30 with TRBJ2-2; D remains unclear. Trimming took off 3 bases at V and 6 bases at J, with 5 bases between the two ends. Germline V gene sequence: CDR1 GTSNPN, CDR2 SVGIG (reference sequence). This CDR3 is 11 amino acids long. The CDR3 DNA reads TGTGCCTGGAGAGGCGCCGGGGAGCTGTTTTTT. Translating it yields CAWRGAGELFF. The full variable domain, with the rest looked up from reference TRBV30 and TRBJ2-2, is SQTIHQWPATLVQPVGSPLSLECTVEGTSNPNLYWYRQAAGRGLQLLFYSVGIGQISSEVPQNLSASRPQDRQFILSSKKLLLSDSGFYLCAWRGAGELFFGEGSRLTVL.

V gene TRBV4-2 combines with J gene TRBJ1-6; perhaps TRBD1 as D (5 bases). CDR1 LGHNA and CDR2 YNFKEQ come from the germline V gene. V gave up 3 bases and J gave up 7 bases, with 22 bases separating them. The CDR3 extends over 18 amino acids. The CDR3 loop is CASSHFEGQLPENSPLHF. CDR3 DNA: TGTGCCAGCAGCCATTTCGAGGGGCAACTCCCTGAAAATTCACCCCTCCACTTT.

The rearrangement links TRBV27 to TRBJ2-3; TRBD2 matches 8 bases. Trimming cost V 2 bases and J 1 base; bases outside gene matches: 5. There are 16 residues in the CDR3. CDR1 MNHEY and CDR2 SMNVEV come from the germline V gene (reference sequence). In nucleotides, the CDR3 is TGTGCCAGCAGTTTAACCGGACTAGCCGGCACAGATACGCAGTATTTT. Translating it yields CASSLTGLAGTDTQYF.

The chain uses TRBV9 and TRBJ2-3, with D perhaps matching TRBD2 (5 bases). Germline V CDR1 and CDR2: SGDLS, YYNGEE. The CDR3 consists of 16 residues. Trimming removed 0 bases at V and 6 bases at J, with 17 bases between. The CDR3 protein is CASSVASTRDRDTQYF. The CDR3, as DNA: TGTGCCAGCAGCGTAGCGTCAACTAGAGATAGGGATACGCAGTATTTT.

This chain connects TRBV5-1 to TRBJ2-5; 8 nucleotides agree with TRBD1. The trim removed 5 bases at V and 2 bases at J, leaving 5 bases unmatched. CDR1 is SGHRS and CDR2 is YFSETQ in the germline V gene. The CDR3 length is 14 residues. CDR3 sequence reads: CASRSQGDQETQYF. The CDR3 DNA reads TGCGCCAGCAGATCACAGGGGGATCAAGAGACCCAGTACTTC.

V usage is TRBV4-1 and J usage is TRBJ2-7; 8 bases are a match to TRBD2. The CDR3 loop spans 16 amino acids. Germline CDR1 and CDR2: MGHRA and YSYEKL. J lost 3 bases, V lost 0 bases, and 7 bases had no gene match. The DNA of the CDR3 is TGCGCCAGCAGCCAAGAACGGACTAGCAGCCGCTACGAGCAGTACTTC. It translates to CASSQERTSSRYEQYF.

The CDR3 protein is CASSYRGGTQYF. CDR3 DNA sequence: TGTGCCAGCAGTTATAGAGGTGGGACCCAGTACTTC. This chain uses TRBV25-1 with TRBJ2-5; D is unclear. The CDR3 extends over 12 amino acids. Trimming stripped 5 bases from V and 7 bases from J, with 11 bases between. Germline assignment: CDR1 MGHDK and CDR2 SYGVNS.

The chain joins TRBV6-5 to TRBJ1-2; perhaps TRBD1 as D (5 bases). The V gene lost 1 base and the J gene lost 7 bases, with 13 bases spanning the gap. The CDR3 has 14 amino acids. Per germline, CDR1 MNHEY and CDR2 SVGAGI. For the CDR3, the DNA is TGTGCCAGCAGTTACTTCGGACAAGGTCGTGGCTACACCTTC. It specifies CASSYFGQGRGYTF.

The rearrangement links TRBV19 to TRBJ2-1; D might be TRBD1 (6 bases). The CDR3 extends over 15 amino acids. V lost 4 bases and J lost 2, with 12 bases in between. The germline CDR1 and CDR2 sequences are LNHDA and SQIVND (reference sequence). The CDR3 loop is CASSNEGTPYNEQFF. The DNA of the CDR3 is TGTGCCAGTAGTAACGAGGGGACACCCTACAATGAGCAGTTCTTC.

The V and J genes are TRBV4-3 and TRBJ1-3; D is ambiguous. V was pared by 1 base and J by 2 bases, with 12 bases between. The CDR3 runs 16 residues. Germline V gene lookup returns CDR1 LGHNA and CDR2 YSLEER. CDR3 protein: CASSQVLEVAGNTIYF. The CDR3 bases are TGCGCCAGCAGCCAAGTTTTGGAGGTGGCTGGAAACACCATATATTTT.

The chain couples TRBV27 to TRBJ2-7; D perhaps matches TRBD2 (5 bases). V was pared by 4 bases and J by 9 bases, with 10 bases between. Germline values: CDR1 MNHEY, CDR2 SMNVEV (reference sequence). The CDR3 has 11 amino acids. The CDR3 region is CASSSREGQYF. DNA of the CDR3: TGTGCCAGCAGTTCTCGGGAAGGGCAGTACTTC.

The chain is built from TRBV9 and TRBJ2-4; D may be TRBD1 (6 bases). Germline V gene data show CDR1 as SGDLS and CDR2 as YYNGEE. The V end lost 4 bases, the J end lost 8 bases, and 19 bases lay between the germline ends. CDR3 length: 15 amino acids. The CDR3 nucleotides read TGTGCCAGCAGCCCAACAGGGACGCTCGGGGACATTCAGTACTTC. Its translation is CASSPTGTLGDIQYF.

This chain links TRBV13 with TRBJ2-7, with 9 bases identical to TRBD1. CDR3 size: 14 residues. CDR1 and CDR2 from the germline V gene are PRHDT and FYEKMQ (reference sequence). Trimming took 5 bases from V and 5 from J; bases not matched to a gene: 7. The CDR3 region is CASSPRDRVHEQYF. DNA for the CDR3: TGTGCCAGCAGCCCCCGGGACAGGGTGCACGAGCAGTACTTC. The variable domain in full, with the rest retrieved from reference TRBV13 and TRBJ2-7, is AAGVIQSPRHLIKEKRETATLKCYPIPRHDTVYWYQQGPGQDPQFLISFYEKMQSDKGSIPDRFSAQQFSDYHSELNMSSLELGDSALYFCASSPRDRVHEQYFGPGTRLTVT.

The rearrangement joins TRBV9 to TRBJ1-3; the D is unclear. Germline CDR1 is SGDLS and CDR2 is YYNGEE. The CDR3 is 17 residues long. Trimming took 3 bases from V and 0 from J, leaving 16 bases between them. CDR3 DNA: TGTGCCAGCAGCGCGCCCCATGAGGGTAGCTCTGGAAACACCATATATTTT. It yields the protein CASSAPHEGSSGNTIYF. Supplemented by reference TRBV9 and TRBJ1-3, the full variable domain reads DSGVTQTPKHLITATGQRVTLRCSPRSGDLSVYWYQQSLDQGLQFLIQYYNGEERAKGNILERFSAQQFPDLHSELNLSSLELGDSALYFCASSAPHEGSSGNTIYFGEGSWLTVV.

The V and J genes are TRBV15 and TRBJ2-1; D may be TRBD2 (6 bases). This CDR3 has 15 residues. The germline gives CDR1 LNHNV, CDR2 YYDKDF (reference sequence). Trimming took off 5 bases at V and 2 bases at J, with 13 bases between the two ends. Written as DNA, the CDR3 is TGTGCCACCAGCGACCGGGACTCCACCTACAATGAGCAGTTCTTC. This translates into CATSDRDSTYNEQFF.

CDR3 sequence (DNA): TGTGCCAGTAGGGACAGCCTTTTCTCTGGGGCCAACGTCCTGACTTTC. As protein: CASRDSLFSGANVLTF. The V call is TRBV19, the J call TRBJ2-6; tentative D call: TRBD1 (6 bases). CDR1 LNHDA and CDR2 SQIVND come from the germline V gene (reference sequence). This CDR3 spans 16 amino acids. Trimming took 6 bases from V and 0 from J, leaving 12 bases between them.

The chain employs TRBV7-2 and TRBJ1-6, with D uncertain. Germline CDR1 reads SGHTA; CDR2 reads FQGNSA. V gave up 6 bases and J gave up 8 bases, with 11 bases separating them. This CDR3 is 13 amino acids long. For the CDR3, the DNA is TGTGCCAGCAGACAAAGTGGAGATTCACCCCTCCACTTT. Protein: CASRQSGDSPLHF.

This clone appeared a single time. V gene TRBV15 combines with J gene TRBJ2-5; 8 nucleotides match TRBD2. The CDR3 loop spans 16 amino acids. Per the germline V gene, CDR1 is LNHNV and CDR2 is YYDKDF (reference sequence). V dropped 6 bases and J dropped 4; count of bases not matched to a gene: 13. DNA for the CDR3: TGTGCCACCAGTTTGACGGGAGGGGCCACGGGAGAGACCCAGTACTTC. Its translation is CATSLTGGATGETQYF.

V and J are TRBV27 and TRBJ1-6; 8 nucleotides line up with TRBD1. There are 14 residues in the CDR3. Trimming took 6 bases from V and 6 from J; bases not matched to a gene: 4. CDR1 and CDR2 (germline): MNHEY, SMNVEV (reference sequence). The DNA for the CDR3 is TGTGCCAGCAGGCTAGACAGGGGTAATTCACCCCTCCACTTT. Its translation is CASRLDRGNSPLHF.

The J gene is TRBJ2-5, the V gene TRBV7-8, with D perhaps assigned TRBD1 or TRBD2 (5 bases each). This CDR3 is 13 amino acids long. CDR1 SGHVS and CDR2 FQNEAQ come from the germline V gene. V lost 6 bases and J lost 8, with 16 bases in between. As DNA, the CDR3 is TGTGCCAGCAGACACAAGGGGAGAGTTACCCAGTACTTC. It encodes CASRHKGRVTQYF.

CDR3 coding DNA: TGCAGCGTTGAATCGGGGTTGGGATATGGCTACACCTTC. Its translation: CSVESGLGYGYTF. This chain connects TRBV29-1 to TRBJ1-2, with no clear D. The CDR3 runs to 13 residues. The ends were cut back, 2 bases at V and 5 bases at J, with 12 bases in the middle. Germline V gene lookup returns CDR1 SQVTM and CDR2 ANQGSEA.

The chain has TRBV9 and TRBJ2-1; unclear D gene. The germline gives CDR1 SGDLS, CDR2 YYNGEE. This CDR3 has 11 residues. V dropped 1 base and J dropped 7 bases, with 3 bases sitting between them. The CDR3 spells CASSVRNEQFF. The CDR3 DNA reads as TGTGCCAGCAGCGTAAGGAATGAGCAGTTCTTC.